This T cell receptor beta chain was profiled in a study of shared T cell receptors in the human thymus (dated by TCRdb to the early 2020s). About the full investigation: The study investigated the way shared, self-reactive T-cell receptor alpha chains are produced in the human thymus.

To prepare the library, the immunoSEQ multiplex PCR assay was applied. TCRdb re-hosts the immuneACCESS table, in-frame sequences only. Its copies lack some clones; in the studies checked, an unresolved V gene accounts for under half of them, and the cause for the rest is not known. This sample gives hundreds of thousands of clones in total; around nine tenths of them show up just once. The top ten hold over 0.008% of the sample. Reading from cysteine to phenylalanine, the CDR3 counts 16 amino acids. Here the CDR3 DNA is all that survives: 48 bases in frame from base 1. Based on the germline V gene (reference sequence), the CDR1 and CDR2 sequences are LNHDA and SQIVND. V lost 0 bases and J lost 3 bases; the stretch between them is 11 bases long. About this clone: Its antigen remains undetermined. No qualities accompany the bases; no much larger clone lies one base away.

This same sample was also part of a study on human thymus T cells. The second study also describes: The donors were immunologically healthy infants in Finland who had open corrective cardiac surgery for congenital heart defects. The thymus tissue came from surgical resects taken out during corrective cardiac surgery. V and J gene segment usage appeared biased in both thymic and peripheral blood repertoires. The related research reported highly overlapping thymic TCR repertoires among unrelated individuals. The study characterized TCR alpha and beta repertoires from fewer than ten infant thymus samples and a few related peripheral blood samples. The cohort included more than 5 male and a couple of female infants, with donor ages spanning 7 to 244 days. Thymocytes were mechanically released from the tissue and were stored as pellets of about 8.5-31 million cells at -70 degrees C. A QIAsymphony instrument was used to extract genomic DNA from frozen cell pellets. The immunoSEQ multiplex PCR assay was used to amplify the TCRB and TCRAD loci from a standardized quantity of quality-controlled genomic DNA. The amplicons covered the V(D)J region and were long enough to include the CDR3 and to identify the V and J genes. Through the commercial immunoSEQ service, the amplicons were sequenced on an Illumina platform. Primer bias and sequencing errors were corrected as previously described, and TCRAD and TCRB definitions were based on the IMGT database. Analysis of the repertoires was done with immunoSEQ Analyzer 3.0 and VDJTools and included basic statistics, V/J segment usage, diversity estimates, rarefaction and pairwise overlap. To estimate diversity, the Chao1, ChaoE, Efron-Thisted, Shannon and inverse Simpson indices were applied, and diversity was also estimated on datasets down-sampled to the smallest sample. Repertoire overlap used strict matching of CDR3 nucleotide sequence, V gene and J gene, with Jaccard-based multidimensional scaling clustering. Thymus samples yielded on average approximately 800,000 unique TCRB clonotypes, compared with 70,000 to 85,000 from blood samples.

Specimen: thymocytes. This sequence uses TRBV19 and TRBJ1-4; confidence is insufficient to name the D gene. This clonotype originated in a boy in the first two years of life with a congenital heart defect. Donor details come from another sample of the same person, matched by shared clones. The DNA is TGTGCCAGTAGTATAGATGGTGGGCGCCCTAATGAAAAACTGTTTTTT. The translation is CASSIDGGRPNEKLFF.